This T cell receptor (beta chain) was captured by sequencing in a study of blood T cell repertoires in COVID-19. Seattle cases were enrolled at active infection and followed longitudinally. This CDR3 is 16 amino acids long. Germline CDR1 SGHDT, CDR2 YYEEEE. With V trimmed by 4 bases and J by 0 bases, 5 bases remained unmatched. Sequencing was performed with immunoSEQ multiplex PCR; in TCRdb, only in-frame clones are kept and a portion is missing. This repertoire shows 110,000 to 150,000 clones, roughly 80% found once; its top ten account for around 5%. Sequences were obtained from peripheral blood. This sequence originates from a woman in her seventies with COVID-19, enrolled during active disease. This chain links TRBV5-6 with TRBJ2-7, with 12 bases lining up with TRBD2. CDR3 in DNA: TGTGCCAGCAGCCCAACTAGCGGGGGGAGCTCCTACGAGCAGTACTTC. Translated: CASSPTSGGSSYEQYF.